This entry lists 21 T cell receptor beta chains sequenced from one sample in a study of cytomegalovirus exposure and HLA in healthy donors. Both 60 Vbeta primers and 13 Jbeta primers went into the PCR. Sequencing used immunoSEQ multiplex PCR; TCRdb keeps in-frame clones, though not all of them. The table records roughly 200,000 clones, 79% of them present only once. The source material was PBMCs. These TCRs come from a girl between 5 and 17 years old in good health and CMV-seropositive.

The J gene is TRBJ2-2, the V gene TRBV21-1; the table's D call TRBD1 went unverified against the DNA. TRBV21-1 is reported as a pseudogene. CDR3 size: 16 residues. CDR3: CASSREWTVLTGELFF. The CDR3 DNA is TGTGCCAGCAGCAGGGAATGGACAGTCCTCACCGGGGAGCTGTTTTTT.

The CDR3 nucleotides read TGTGCCAGCAGCTTGGCGACAGGGAGGTCACCCCTCCACTTT. Amino acids: CASSLATGRSPLHF. The genes are TRBV7-8 and TRBJ1-6; the match to TRBD1 covers 7 bases. The CDR3 loop spans 14 amino acids. V lost 3 bases to trimming and J lost 10 bases; unmatched junction nucleotides: 6. Per the germline V gene, CDR1 is SGHVS and CDR2 is FQNEAQ.

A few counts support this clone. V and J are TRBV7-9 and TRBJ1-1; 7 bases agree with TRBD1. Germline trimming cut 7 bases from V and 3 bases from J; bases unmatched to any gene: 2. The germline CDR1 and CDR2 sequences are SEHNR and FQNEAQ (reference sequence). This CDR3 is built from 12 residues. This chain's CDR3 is CASKDRDTEAFF. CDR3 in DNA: TGTGCCAGCAAAGACAGGGACACTGAAGCTTTCTTT.

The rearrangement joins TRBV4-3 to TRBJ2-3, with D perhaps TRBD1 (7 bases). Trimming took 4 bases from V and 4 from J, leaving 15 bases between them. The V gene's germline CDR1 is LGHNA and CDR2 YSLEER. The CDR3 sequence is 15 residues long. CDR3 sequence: CASSPNRGGPDTQYF. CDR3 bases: TGCGCCAGCAGCCCCAACAGGGGAGGTCCAGATACGCAGTATTTT.

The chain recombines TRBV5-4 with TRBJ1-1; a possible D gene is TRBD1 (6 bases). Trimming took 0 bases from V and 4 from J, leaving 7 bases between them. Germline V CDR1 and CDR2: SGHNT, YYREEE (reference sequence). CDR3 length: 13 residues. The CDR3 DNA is TGTGCCAGCAGCTTGGGCAGGGGCACTGAAGCTTTCTTT. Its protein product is CASSLGRGTEAFF.

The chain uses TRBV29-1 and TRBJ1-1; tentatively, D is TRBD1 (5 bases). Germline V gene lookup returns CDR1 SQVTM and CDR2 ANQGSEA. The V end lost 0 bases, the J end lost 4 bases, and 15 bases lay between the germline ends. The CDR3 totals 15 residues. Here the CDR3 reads CSVEDRAGLGTEAFF. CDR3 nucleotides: TGCAGCGTTGAAGATCGGGCAGGGTTGGGCACTGAAGCTTTCTTT. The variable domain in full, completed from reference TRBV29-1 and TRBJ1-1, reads SAVISQKPSRDICQRGTSLTIQCQVDSQVTMMFWYRQQPGQSLTLIATANQGSEATYESGFVIDKFPISRPNLTFSTLTVSNMSPEDSSIYLCSVEDRAGLGTEAFFGQGTRLTVV.

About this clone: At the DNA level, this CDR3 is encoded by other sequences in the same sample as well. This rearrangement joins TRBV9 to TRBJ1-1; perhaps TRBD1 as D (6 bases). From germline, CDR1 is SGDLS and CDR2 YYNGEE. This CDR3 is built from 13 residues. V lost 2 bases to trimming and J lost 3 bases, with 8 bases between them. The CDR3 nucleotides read TGTGCCAGCAGCGTGGCAGGGGACACTGAAGCTTTCTTT. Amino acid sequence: CASSVAGDTEAFF.

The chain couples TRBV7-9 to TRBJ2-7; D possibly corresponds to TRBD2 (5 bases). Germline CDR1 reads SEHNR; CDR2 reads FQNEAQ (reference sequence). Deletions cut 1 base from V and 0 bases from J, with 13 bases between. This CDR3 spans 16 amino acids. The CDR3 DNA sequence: TGTGCCAGCAGCTTAGACGTGGGGAGAGGCTCCTACGAGCAGTACTTC. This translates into CASSLDVGRGSYEQYF.

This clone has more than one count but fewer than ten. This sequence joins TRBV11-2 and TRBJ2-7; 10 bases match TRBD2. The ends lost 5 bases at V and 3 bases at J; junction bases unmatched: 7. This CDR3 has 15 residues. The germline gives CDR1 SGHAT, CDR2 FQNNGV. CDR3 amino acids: CASSRSSGGYYEQYF. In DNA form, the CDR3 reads TGTGCCAGCAGCCGATCTAGCGGGGGATACTACGAGCAGTACTTC.

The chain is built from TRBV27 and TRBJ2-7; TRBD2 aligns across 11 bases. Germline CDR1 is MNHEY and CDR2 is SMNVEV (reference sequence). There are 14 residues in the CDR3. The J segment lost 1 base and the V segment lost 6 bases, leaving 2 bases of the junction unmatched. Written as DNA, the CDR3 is TGTGCCAGCAGCGGACTAGCGGGTTCCTACGAGCAGTACTTC. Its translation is CASSGLAGSYEQYF.

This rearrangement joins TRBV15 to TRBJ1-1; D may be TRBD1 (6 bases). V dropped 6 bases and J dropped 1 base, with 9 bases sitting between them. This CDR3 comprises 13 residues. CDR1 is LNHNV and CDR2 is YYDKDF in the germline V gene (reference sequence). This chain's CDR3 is CATRRTENTEAFF. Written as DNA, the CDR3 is TGTGCCACCAGGAGGACAGAGAACACTGAAGCTTTCTTT.

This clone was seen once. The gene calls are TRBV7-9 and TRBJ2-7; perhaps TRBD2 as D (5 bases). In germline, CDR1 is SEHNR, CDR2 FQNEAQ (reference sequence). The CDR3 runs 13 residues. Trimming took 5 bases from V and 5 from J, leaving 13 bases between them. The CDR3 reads CASSTRGIDEQYF. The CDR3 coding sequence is TGTGCCAGCAGCACAAGAGGGATTGACGAGCAGTACTTC.

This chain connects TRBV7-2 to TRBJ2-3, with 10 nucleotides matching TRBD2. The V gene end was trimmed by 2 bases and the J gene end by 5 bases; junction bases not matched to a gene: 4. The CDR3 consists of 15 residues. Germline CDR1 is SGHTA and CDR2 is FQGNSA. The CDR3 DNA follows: TGTGCCAGCAGCTTAACTAGCGGGGTCGGAGATACGCAGTATTTT. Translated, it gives CASSLTSGVGDTQYF.

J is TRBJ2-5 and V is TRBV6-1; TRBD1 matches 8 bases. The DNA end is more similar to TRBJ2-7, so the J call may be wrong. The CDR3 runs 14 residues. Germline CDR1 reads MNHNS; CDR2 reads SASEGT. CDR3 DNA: TGTGCCAGCAGGCGGGACAGGAGCTCCTACGAGCAGTACTTC. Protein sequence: CASRRDRSSYEQYF.

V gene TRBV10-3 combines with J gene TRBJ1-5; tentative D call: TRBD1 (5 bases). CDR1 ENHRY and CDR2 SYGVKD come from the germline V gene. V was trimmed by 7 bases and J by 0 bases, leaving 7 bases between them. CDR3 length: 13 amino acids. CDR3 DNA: TGTGCCATCAAAGGGGATAGCAATCAGCCCCAGCATTTT. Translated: CAIKGDSNQPQHF.

CDR3 sequence: CASKGGPWEQYF. CDR3 DNA sequence: TGTGCCAGCAAGGGGGGGCCCTGGGAGCAGTACTTC. The V call is TRBV6-5, the J call TRBJ2-7, with D possibly TRBD2 on 7 matching bases. The V end was cut by 7 bases, the J end by 7 bases, with 14 bases between. Germline V lookup: CDR1 MNHEY, CDR2 SVGAGI. CDR3 length: 12 amino acids.

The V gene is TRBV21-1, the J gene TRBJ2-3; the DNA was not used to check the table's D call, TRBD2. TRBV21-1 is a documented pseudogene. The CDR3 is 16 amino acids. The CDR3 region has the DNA TGTGCCAGCAGCAAACGACTAGCGGGGGGGCCAGATACGCAGTATTTT. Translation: CASSKRLAGGPDTQYF.

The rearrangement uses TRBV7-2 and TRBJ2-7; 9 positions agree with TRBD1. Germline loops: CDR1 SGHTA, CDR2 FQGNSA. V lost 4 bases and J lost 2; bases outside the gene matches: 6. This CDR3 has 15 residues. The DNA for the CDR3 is TGTGCCAGCAGCTGGGGGGACAGGGCCCCCTACGAGCAGTACTTC. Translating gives CASSWGDRAPYEQYF.

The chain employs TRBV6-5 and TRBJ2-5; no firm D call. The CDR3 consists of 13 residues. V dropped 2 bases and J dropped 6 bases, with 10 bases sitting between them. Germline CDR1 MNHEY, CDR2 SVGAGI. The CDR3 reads CASSYAASQTQYF. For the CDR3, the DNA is TGTGCCAGCAGTTACGCGGCCTCACAGACCCAGTACTTC.

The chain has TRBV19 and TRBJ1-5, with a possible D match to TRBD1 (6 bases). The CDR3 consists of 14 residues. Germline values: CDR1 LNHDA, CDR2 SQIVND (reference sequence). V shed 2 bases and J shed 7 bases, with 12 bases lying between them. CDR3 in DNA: TGTGCCAGTAGTATACAGGGGATCGGGCAGCCCCAGCATTTT. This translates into CASSIQGIGQPQHF.

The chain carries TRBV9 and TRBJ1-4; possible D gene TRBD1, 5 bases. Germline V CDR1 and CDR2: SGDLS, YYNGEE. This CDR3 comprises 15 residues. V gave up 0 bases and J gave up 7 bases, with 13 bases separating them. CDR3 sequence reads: CASSVGQSPGEKLFF. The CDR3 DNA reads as TGTGCCAGCAGCGTAGGACAGAGCCCTGGTGAAAAACTGTTTTTT.